This paragraph covers one TCR beta chain sequence. Its antigen is undetermined. The data were obtained in a study of cytomegalovirus exposure and HLA in healthy donors. Profiled with immunoSEQ multiplex PCR; TCRdb holds only in-frame clones, not every one. This table has 100,000 to 150,000 clones, over 85% appearing once. Trimming stripped 3 bases from V and 5 bases from J, with 14 bases between. The CDR3 length is 14 residues. In germline, CDR1 is SGHRS, CDR2 YFSETQ. Study findings and constraints: Among TCR beta chains, those listed as cytomegalovirus-associated numbered some 170.

This receptor was taken from a woman aged 18-30 years in good health and CMV-seronegative. The genes are TRBV5-1 and TRBJ2-5; TRBD1 is a possible D gene (8 bases). The sequencing sample was made of PBMCs. For the CDR3, the DNA is TGCGCCAGCAGCTACGACAGGGGAGGGGAGACCCAGTACTTC. It translates to CASSYDRGGETQYF. Drawing the rest from reference TRBV5-1 and TRBJ2-5, the complete variable domain is KAGVTQTPRYLIKTRGQQVTLSCSPISGHRSVSWYQQTPGQGLQFLFEYFSETQRNKGNFPGRFSGRQFSNSRSEMNVSTLELGDSALYLCASSYDRGGETQYFGPGTRLLVL.